This entry concerns a single T cell receptor (beta chain). Its antigen remains unidentified. Trimming took 2 bases from V and 6 from J; bases not matched to a gene: 5. The CDR3 consists of 15 residues. From germline, CDR1 is SGHTA and CDR2 FQGNSA. Treg sorting used a CD4+CD25+CD127-/low gate. Study findings and constraints: Tumor memory CD4+ T cell TCR gene usage clustered with blood and lymph node memory CD4+ cells and lymph node naive CD4+ cells.

TCRdb analysed the 5' RACE reads with MiXCR anew, one entry per CDR3 protein. The data show about 9,200 distinct CDR3 sequences, roughly 51% seen once. This sequence joins TRBV7-2 and TRBJ2-3; 10 nucleotides match TRBD2. The receptor was isolated from a female donor with breast cancer. The sequencing input was Tregs sorted from a lymph node. CDR3 in amino acids: CASSLQAGGPDTQYF. CDR3 DNA sequence: TGTGCCAGCAGCTTACAAGCGGGAGGGCCGGATACGCAGTATTTT.